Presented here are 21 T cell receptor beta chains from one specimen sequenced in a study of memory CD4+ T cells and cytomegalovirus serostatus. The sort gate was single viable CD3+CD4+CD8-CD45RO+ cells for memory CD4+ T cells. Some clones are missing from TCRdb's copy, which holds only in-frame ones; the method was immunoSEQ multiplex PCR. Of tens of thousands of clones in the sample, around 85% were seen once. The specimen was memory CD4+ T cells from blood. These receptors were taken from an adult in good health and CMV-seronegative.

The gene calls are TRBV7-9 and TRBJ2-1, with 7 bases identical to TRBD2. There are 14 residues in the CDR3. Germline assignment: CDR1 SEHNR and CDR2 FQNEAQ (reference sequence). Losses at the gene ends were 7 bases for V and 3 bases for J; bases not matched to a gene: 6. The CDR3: CASIPPGGYNEQFF. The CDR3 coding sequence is TGTGCCAGCATCCCCCCGGGGGGCTACAATGAGCAGTTCTTC.

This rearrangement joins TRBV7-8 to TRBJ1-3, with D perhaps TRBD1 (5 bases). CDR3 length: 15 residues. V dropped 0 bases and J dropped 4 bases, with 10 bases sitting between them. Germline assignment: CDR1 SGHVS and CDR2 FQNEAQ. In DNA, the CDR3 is TGTGCCAGCAGCTTAGCGGTCGAGGGGGGAAACACCATATATTTT. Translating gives CASSLAVEGGNTIYF.

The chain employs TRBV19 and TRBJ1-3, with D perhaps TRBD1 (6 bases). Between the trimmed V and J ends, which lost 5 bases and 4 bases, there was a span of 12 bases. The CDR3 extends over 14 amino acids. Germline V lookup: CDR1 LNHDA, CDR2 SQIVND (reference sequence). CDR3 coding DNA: TGTGCCAGTAGTCAACAGGGCGGGGGAAACACCATATATTTT. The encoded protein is CASSQQGGGNTIYF.

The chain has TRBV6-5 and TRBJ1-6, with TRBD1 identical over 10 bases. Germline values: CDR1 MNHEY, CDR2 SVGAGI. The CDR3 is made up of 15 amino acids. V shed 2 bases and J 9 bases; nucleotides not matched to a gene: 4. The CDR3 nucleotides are TGTGCCAGCAGTTACCTCCGGGACAGGGGTTCACCCCTCCACTTT. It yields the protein CASSYLRDRGSPLHF.

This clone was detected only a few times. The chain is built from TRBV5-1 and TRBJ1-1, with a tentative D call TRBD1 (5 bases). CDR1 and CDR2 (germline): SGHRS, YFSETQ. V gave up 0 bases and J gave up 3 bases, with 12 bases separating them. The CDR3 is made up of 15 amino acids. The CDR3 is CASSLAPGMDTEAFF. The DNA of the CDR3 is TGCGCCAGCAGCTTGGCCCCAGGGATGGACACTGAAGCTTTCTTT.

DNA for the CDR3: TGCAGCGTTGGGAGACAGGGAGGGTATGGCTACACCTTC. As protein: CSVGRQGGYGYTF. The chain uses TRBV29-1 and TRBJ1-2; 7 nucleotides line up with TRBD1. CDR1 is SQVTM and CDR2 is ANQGSEA in the germline V gene. The CDR3 has 13 residues. With V trimmed by 4 bases and J by 5 bases, 7 bases remained unmatched.

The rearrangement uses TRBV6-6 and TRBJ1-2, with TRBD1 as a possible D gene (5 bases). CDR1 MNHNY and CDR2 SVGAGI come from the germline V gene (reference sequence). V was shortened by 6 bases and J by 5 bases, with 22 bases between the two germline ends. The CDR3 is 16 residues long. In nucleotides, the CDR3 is TGTGCCAGCAGGATAGACAGCGGTCCCGTAGGGTATGGCTACACCTTC. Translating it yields CASRIDSGPVGYGYTF.

The CDR3 protein is CASSLSEYNEQFF. As DNA, the CDR3 is TGTGCCAGCAGTTTGTCTGAGTACAATGAGCAGTTCTTC. The genes are TRBV6-5 and TRBJ2-1; unclear D gene. Germline V CDR1 and CDR2: MNHEY, SVGAGI. The length of the CDR3 is 13 residues. V lost 4 bases and J 4 bases, leaving 8 bases between the germline ends.

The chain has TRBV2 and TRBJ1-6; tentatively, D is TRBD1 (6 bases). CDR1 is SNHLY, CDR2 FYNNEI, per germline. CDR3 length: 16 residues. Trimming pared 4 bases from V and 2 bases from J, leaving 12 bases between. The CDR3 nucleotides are TGTGCCAGCAGTGCCCGACAGGCTACCTATAATTCACCCCTCCACTTT. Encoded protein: CASSARQATYNSPLHF.

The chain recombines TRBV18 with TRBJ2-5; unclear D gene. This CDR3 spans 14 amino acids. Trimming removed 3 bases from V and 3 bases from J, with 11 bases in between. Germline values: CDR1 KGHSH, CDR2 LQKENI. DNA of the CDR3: TGTGCCAGCTCACCTCAGGACGGAGAAGAGACCCAGTACTTC. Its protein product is CASSPQDGEETQYF.

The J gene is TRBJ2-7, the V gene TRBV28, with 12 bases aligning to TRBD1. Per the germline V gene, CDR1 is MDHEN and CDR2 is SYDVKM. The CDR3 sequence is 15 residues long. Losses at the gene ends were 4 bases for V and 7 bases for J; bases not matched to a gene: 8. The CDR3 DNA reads TGTGCCAGCAGTTCCGGGACAGGGGGCTCAAGAGAGCAGTACTTC. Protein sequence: CASSSGTGGSREQYF.

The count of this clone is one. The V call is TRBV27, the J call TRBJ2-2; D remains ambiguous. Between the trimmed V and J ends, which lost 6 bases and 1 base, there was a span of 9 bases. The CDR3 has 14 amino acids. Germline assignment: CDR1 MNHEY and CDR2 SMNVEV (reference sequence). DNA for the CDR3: TGTGCCAGCAGAGAAGGCCTGAACACCGGGGAGCTGTTTTTT. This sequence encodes CASREGLNTGELFF.

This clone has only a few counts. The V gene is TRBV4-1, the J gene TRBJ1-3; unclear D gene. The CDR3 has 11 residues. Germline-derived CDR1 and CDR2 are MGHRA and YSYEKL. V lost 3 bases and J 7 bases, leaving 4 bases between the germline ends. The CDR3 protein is CASSQRNTIYF. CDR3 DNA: TGCGCCAGCAGCCAGCGGAACACCATATATTTT.

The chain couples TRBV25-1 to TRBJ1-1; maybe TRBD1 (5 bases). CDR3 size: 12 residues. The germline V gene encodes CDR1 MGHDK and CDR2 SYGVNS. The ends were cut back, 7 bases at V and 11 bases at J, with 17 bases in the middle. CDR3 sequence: CASTHVGERAFF. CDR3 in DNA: TGTGCCAGCACCCACGTGGGGGAACGGGCTTTCTTT.

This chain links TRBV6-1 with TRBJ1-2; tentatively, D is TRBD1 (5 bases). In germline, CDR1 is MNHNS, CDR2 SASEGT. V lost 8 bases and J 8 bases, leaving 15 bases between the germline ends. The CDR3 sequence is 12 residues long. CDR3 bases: TGTGCCAGCCGGATTGGGGCATCCGGCTACACCTTC. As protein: CASRIGASGYTF.

DNA of the CDR3: TGCGCCAGCAGCGGAGGACAGGGGCCCCTCTATGGCTACACCTTC. Amino acid sequence: CASSGGQGPLYGYTF. The J gene is TRBJ1-2, the V gene TRBV5-1; 9 nucleotides align to TRBD1. V shed 4 bases and J 4 bases; nucleotides not matched to a gene: 8. CDR1 is SGHRS and CDR2 is YFSETQ in the germline V gene. The CDR3 contains 15 residues.

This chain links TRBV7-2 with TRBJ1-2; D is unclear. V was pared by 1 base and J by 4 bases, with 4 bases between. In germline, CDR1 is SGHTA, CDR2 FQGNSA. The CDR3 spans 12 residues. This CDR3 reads CASSLDGYGYTF. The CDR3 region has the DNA TGTGCCAGCAGCTTAGATGGCTATGGCTACACCTTC. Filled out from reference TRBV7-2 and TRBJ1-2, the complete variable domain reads GAGVSQSPSNKVTEKGKDVELRCDPISGHTALYWYRQSLGQGLEFLIYFQGNSAPDKSGLPSDRFSAERTGGSVSTLTIQRTQQEDSAVYLCASSLDGYGYTFGSGTRLTVV.

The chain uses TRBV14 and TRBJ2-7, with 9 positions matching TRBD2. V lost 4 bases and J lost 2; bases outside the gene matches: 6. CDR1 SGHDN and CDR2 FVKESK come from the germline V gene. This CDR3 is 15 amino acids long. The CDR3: CASSRLAGRAYEQYF. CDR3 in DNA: TGTGCCAGCAGCCGGCTAGCGGGAAGAGCCTACGAGCAGTACTTC.

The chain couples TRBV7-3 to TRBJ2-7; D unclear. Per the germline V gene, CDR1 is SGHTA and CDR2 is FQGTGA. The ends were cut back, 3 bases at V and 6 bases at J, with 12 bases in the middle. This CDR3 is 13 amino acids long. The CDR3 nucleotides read TGTGCCAGCAGCTTGAGGAGAACGGGCGAGCAGTACTTC. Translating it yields CASSLRRTGEQYF.

CDR3 protein: CAWGGTRASGTQYF. The CDR3 region has the DNA TGTGCCTGGGGGGGGACTAGGGCCTCGGGGACCCAGTACTTC. The chain employs TRBV30 and TRBJ2-5, with TRBD2 matching over 8 bases. Germline-derived CDR1 and CDR2 are GTSNPN and SVGIG (reference sequence). The V segment lost 5 bases and the J segment 7 bases; nucleotides outside the gene matches: 12. The CDR3 sequence is 14 residues long. Full variable domain (missing parts from reference TRBV30 and TRBJ2-5): SQTIHQWPATLVQPVGSPLSLECTVEGTSNPNLYWYRQAAGRGLQLLFYSVGIGQISSEVPQNLSASRPQDRQFILSSKKLLLSDSGFYLCAWGGTRASGTQYFGPGTRLLVL.

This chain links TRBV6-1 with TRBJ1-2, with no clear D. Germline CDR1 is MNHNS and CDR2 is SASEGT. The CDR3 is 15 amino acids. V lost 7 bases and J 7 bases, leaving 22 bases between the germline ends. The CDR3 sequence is CASTQSFSAAGGYTF. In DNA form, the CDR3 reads TGTGCCAGCACTCAGAGTTTTTCTGCTGCGGGTGGCTACACCTTC.